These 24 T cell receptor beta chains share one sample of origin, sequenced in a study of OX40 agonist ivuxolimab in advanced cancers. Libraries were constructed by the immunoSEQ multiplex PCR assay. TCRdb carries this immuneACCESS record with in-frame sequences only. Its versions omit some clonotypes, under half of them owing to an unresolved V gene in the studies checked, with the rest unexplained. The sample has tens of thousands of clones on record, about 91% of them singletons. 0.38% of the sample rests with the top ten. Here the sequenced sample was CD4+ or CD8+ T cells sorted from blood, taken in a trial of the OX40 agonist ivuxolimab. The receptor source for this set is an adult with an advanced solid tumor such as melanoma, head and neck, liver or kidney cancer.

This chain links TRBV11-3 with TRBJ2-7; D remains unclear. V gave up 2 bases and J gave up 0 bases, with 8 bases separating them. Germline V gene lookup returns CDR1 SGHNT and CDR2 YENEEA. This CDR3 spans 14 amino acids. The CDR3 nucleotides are TGTGCCAGCAGCTTACTCAGAGGCTCCTACGAGCAGTACTTC. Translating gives CASSLLRGSYEQYF.

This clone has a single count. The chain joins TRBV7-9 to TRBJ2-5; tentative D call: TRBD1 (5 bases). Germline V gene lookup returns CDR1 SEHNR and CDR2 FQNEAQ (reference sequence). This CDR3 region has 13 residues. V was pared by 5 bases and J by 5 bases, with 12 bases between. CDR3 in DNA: TGTGCCAGCAGCGAGGAGAACAGGGAGACCCAGTACTTC. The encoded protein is CASSEENRETQYF.

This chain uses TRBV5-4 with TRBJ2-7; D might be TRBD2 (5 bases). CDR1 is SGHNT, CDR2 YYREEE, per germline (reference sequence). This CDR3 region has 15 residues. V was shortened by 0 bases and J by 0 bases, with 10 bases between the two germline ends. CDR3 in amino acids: CASSLGRGFSYEQYF. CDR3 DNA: TGTGCCAGCAGCTTGGGGAGAGGGTTCTCCTACGAGCAGTACTTC.

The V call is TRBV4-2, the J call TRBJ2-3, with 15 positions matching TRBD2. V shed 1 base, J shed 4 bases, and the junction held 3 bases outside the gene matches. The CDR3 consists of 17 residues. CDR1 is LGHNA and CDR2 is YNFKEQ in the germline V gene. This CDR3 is CASSQGTSGRGADTQYF. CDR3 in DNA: TGTGCCAGCAGCCAAGGGACTAGCGGGAGGGGTGCAGATACGCAGTATTTT.

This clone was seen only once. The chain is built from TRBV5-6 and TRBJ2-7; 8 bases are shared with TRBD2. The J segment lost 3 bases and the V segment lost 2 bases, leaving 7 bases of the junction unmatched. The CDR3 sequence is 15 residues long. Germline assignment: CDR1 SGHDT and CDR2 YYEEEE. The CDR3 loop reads CASSFYTSGGYEQYF. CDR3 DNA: TGTGCCAGCAGCTTTTACACTAGCGGAGGCTACGAGCAGTACTTC.

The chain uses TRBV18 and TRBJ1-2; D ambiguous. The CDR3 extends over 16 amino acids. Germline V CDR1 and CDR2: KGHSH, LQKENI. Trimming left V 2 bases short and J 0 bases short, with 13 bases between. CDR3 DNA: TGTGCCAGCTCACCAGGCGTGGGAGGGACTAACTATGGCTACACCTTC. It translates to CASSPGVGGTNYGYTF.

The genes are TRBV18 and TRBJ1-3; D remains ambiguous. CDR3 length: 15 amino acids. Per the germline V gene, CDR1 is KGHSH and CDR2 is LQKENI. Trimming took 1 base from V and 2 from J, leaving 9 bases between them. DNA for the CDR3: TGTGCCAGCTCACCACGTCCAGGCCCTGGAAACACCATATATTTT. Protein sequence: CASSPRPGPGNTIYF.

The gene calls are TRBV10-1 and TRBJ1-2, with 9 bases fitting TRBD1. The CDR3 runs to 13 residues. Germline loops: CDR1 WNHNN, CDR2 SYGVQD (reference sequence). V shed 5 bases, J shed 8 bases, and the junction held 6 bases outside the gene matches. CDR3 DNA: TGCGCCAGCAGTACGGGACAGGGAGAAGGCTACACCTTC. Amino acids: CASSTGQGEGYTF.

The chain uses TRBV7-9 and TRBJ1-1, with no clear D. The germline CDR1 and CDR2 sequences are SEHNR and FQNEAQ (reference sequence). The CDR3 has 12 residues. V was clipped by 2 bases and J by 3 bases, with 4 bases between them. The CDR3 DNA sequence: TGTGCCAGCAGCTTAATGGACACTGAAGCTTTCTTT. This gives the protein CASSLMDTEAFF.

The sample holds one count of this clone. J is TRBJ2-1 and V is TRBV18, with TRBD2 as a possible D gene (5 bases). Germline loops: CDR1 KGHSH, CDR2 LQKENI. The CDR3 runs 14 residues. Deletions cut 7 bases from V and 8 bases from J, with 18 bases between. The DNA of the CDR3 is TGTGCCAGCTTCGAATCGGGTGGGGAGCATGAGCAGTTCTTC. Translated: CASFESGGEHEQFF.

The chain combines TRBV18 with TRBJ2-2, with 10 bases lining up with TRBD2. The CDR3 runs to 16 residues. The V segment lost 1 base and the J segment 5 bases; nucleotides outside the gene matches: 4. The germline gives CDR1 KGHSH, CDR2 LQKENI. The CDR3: CASSPQLAGETGELFF. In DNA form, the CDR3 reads TGTGCCAGCTCACCACAGCTAGCGGGAGAGACCGGGGAGCTGTTTTTT.

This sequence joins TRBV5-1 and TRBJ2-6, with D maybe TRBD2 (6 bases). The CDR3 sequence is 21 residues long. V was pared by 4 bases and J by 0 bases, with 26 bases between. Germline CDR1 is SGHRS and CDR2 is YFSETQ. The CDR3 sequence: CASSPWRGSDFSVSGANVLTF. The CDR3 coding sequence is TGCGCCAGCAGCCCATGGAGGGGCAGTGACTTCTCTGTCTCTGGGGCCAACGTCCTGACTTTC.

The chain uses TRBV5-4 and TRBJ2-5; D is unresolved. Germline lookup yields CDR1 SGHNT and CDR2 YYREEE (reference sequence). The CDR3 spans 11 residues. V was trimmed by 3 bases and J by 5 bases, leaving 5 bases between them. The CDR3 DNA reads TGTGCCAGCAGCTCGAGGGAGACCCAGTACTTC. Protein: CASSSRETQYF.

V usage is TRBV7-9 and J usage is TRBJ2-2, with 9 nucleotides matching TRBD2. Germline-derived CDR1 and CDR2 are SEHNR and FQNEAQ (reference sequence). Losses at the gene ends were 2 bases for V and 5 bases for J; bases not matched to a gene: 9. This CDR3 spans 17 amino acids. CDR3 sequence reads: CASSLPAGGLETGELFF. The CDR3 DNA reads TGTGCCAGCAGCTTACCCGCGGGGGGGCTAGAAACCGGGGAGCTGTTTTTT.

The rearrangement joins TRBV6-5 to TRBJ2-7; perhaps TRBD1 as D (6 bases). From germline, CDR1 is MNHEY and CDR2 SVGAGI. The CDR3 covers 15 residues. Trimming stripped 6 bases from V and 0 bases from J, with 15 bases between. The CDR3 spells CASSFTTGRSYEQYF. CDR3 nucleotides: TGTGCCAGCAGCTTTACCACAGGGCGCTCCTACGAGCAGTACTTC.

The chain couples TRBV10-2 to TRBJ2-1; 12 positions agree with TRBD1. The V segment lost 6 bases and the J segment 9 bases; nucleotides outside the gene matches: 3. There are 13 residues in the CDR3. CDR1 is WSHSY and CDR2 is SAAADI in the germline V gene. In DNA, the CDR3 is TGCGCCAGCAGGGGACAGGGGGCAGGTGAGCAGTTCTTC. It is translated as CASRGQGAGEQFF.

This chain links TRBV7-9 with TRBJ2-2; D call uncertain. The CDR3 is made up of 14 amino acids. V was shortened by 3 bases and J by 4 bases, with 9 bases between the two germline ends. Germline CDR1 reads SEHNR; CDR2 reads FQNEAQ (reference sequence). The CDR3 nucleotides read TGTGCCAGCAGCTTGGGCACCATCACCGGGGAGCTGTTTTTT. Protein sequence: CASSLGTITGELFF.

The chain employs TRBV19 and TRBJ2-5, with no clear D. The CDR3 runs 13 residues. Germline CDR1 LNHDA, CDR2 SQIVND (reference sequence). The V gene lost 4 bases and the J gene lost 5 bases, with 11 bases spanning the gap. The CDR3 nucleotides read TGTGCCAGTAGTAAAACGGTCGGGGAGACCCAGTACTTC. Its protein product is CASSKTVGETQYF. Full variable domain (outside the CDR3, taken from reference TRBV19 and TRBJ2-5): DGGITQSPKYLFRKEGQNVTLSCEQNLNHDAMYWYRQDPGQGLRLIYYSQIVNDFQKGDIAEGYSVSREKKESFPLTVTSAQKNPTAFYLCASSKTVGETQYFGPGTRLLVL.

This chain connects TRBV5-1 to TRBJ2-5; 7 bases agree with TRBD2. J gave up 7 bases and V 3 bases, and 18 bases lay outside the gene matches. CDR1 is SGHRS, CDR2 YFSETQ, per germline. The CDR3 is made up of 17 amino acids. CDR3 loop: CASSSQLADSGPGTQYF. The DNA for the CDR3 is TGCGCCAGCAGCTCCCAGCTAGCGGACTCCGGCCCTGGGACCCAGTACTTC.

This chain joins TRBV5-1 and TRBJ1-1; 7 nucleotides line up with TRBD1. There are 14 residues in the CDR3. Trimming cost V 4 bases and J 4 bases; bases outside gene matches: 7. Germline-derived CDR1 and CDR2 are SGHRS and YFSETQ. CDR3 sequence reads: CASSPDRIRTEAFF. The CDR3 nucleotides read TGCGCCAGCAGCCCGGACAGGATACGCACTGAAGCTTTCTTT. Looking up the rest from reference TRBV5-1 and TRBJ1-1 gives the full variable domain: KAGVTQTPRYLIKTRGQQVTLSCSPISGHRSVSWYQQTPGQGLQFLFEYFSETQRNKGNFPGRFSGRQFSNSRSEMNVSTLELGDSALYLCASSPDRIRTEAFFGQGTRLTVV.

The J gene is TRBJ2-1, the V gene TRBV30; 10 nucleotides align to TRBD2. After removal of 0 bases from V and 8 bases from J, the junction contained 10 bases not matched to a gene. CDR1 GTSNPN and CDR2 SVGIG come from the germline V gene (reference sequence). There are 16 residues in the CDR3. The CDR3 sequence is CAWSVGASGSGDEQFF. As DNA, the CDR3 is TGTGCCTGGAGTGTGGGAGCTAGCGGGAGTGGGGATGAGCAGTTCTTC.

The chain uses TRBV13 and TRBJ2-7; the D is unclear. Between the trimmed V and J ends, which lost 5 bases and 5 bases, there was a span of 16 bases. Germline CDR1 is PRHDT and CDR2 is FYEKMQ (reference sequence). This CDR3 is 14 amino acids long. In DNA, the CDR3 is TGTGCCAGCAGCCCTGGGCGGTTTGATCACGAGCAGTACTTC. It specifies CASSPGRFDHEQYF.

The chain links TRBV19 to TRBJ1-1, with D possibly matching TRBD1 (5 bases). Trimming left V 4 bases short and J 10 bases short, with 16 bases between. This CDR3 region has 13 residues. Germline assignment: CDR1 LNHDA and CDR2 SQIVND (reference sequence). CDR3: CASSTSFETAAFF. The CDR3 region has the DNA TGTGCCAGTAGTACGTCCTTCGAGACAGCAGCTTTCTTT.

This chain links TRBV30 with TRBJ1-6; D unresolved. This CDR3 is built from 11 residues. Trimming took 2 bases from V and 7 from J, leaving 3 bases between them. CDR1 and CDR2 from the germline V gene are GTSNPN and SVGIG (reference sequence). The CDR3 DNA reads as TGTGCCTGGAGTAAAAATTCACCCCTCCACTTT. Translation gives CAWSKNSPLHF.